This TCR beta chain was captured in a study of siplizumab effects on memory and regulatory T cells. General observations from the study: Alloreactive CD4+ clones that could be mapped were on average about 71% Treg-derived with siplizumab, against approximately 28% in controls. Confirmatory evidence of suppressive function in proliferating siplizumab-culture Tregs was not obtained. Significant reduction of alloreactive sequences traceable to unstimulated CD4+ memory cells was observed with siplizumab. Naive T cells looked more diverse than memory cells, and they looked like major contributors to the alloresponse.

V gave up 5 bases and J gave up 5 bases, with 16 bases separating them. There are 15 residues in the CDR3. Per germline, CDR1 GTSNPN and CDR2 SVGIG (reference sequence). The protocol was immunoSEQ multiplex PCR, while the TCRdb copy is restricted to in-frame clones and leaves out a portion. This table has some 65,000 clones, 75% to 90% appearing once. Points on this clone: Antigen unknown.

This TCR was sampled from a human donor in good health. The sequenced material came from Tregs sorted from blood. The chain recombines TRBV30 with TRBJ1-6; D perhaps matches TRBD1 (5 bases). This CDR3 is CAWVTGQPHNSPLHF. The CDR3 DNA follows: TGTGCCTGGGTTACAGGTCAGCCTCATAATTCACCCCTCCACTTT.